Listed below are T cell receptor beta chains from one sample, sequenced in a study of blood T cell repertoires in COVID-19. Assay: immunoSEQ multiplex PCR; the TCRdb copy retains only in-frame clones and omits some. This table holds some 71,000 clones, 70% to 85% found once. The sample taken for sequencing was peripheral blood. These TCRs come from a man aged 45-65 years with COVID-19, enrolled during active disease. The CDR3 runs from the conserved cysteine through the conserved F or W. Fields, in order: D gene, V gene, J gene, clone size, CDR3 protein, CDR3 DNA. D genes are given only for firm matches. Not every row has a clone size; where given, it reads once, few, many or a size class.

d_gene: .; v_gene: TRBV19; j_gene: TRBJ1-6; abundance: .; CDR3aa: CASSIATGRNSALHF; CDR3nt: TGTGCCAGTAGTATCGCGACAGGAAGGAATTCAGCCCTCCACTTT
d_gene: .; v_gene: TRBV19; j_gene: TRBJ1-6; abundance: .; CDR3aa: CASSIDRADNSPLHF; CDR3nt: TGTGCCAGTAGTATCGACCGTGCGGATAATTCACCCCTCCACTTT
d_gene: TRBD2; v_gene: TRBV7-3; j_gene: TRBJ2-1; abundance: .; CDR3aa: CASSPVGAGDNNEQFF; CDR3nt: TGTGCCAGCAGCCCAGTGGGAGCGGGGGATAACAATGAGCAGTTCTTC
d_gene: .; v_gene: TRBV18; j_gene: TRBJ2-1; abundance: .; CDR3aa: CASSPLENSYNEQFF; CDR3nt: TGTGCCAGCTCACCGCTCGAGAACTCCTACAATGAGCAGTTCTTC
d_gene: TRBD2; v_gene: TRBV6-6; j_gene: TRBJ2-7; abundance: .; CDR3aa: CASRRFSGDSYEQYF; CDR3nt: TGTGCCAGCAGAAGGTTTAGCGGGGACTCCTACGAGCAGTACTTC
d_gene: .; v_gene: TRBV11-2; j_gene: TRBJ2-2; abundance: .; CDR3aa: CASSFGTNTGELFF; CDR3nt: TGTGCCAGCAGCTTCGGGACGAACACCGGGGAGCTGTTTTTT
d_gene: TRBD1; v_gene: TRBV3-1/TRBV3-2; j_gene: TRBJ2-5; abundance: .; CDR3aa: CASSPRTGGSKETQYF; CDR3nt: TGTGCCAGCAGCCCTAGGACAGGGGGGAGTAAAGAGACCCAGTACTTC
d_gene: .; v_gene: TRBV12-5; j_gene: TRBJ2-5; abundance: once; CDR3aa: CASGLPGLTGPQYF; CDR3nt: TGTGCTAGTGGTTTACCGGGACTGACGGGACCCCAGTACTTC
d_gene: .; v_gene: TRBV24-1; j_gene: TRBJ2-3; abundance: .; CDR3aa: CATSSPDTDTQYF; CDR3nt: TGTGCCACCAGTTCGCCAGACACAGATACGCAGTATTTT
d_gene: .; v_gene: TRBV5-6; j_gene: TRBJ2-3; abundance: .; CDR3aa: CASSRQTGELTDTQYF; CDR3nt: TGTGCCAGCAGCCGACAAACGGGGGAACTAACAGATACGCAGTATTTT
d_gene: .; v_gene: TRBV5-5; j_gene: TRBJ2-5; abundance: .; CDR3aa: CASSLASQETQYF; CDR3nt: TGTGCCAGCAGCTTGGCCAGTCAAGAGACCCAGTACTTC
d_gene: .; v_gene: TRBV18; j_gene: TRBJ2-2; abundance: .; CDR3aa: CASSPRDGGSGELFF; CDR3nt: TGTGCCAGCTCGCCACGGGACGGAGGGTCCGGGGAGCTGTTTTTT
d_gene: TRBD1; v_gene: TRBV4-1; j_gene: TRBJ2-1; abundance: .; CDR3aa: CASSQAAGGANEQFF; CDR3nt: TGCGCCAGCAGCCAAGCGGCAGGGGGCGCGAATGAGCAGTTCTTC
d_gene: .; v_gene: TRBV9; j_gene: TRBJ1-2; abundance: .; CDR3aa: CASSPRQGPPYDYGYTF; CDR3nt: TGTGCCAGCAGCCCCCGGCAGGGCCCGCCCTATGACTATGGCTACACCTTC
d_gene: .; v_gene: TRBV19; j_gene: TRBJ1-3; abundance: few; CDR3aa: CASSMEFGQLAGNTIYF; CDR3nt: TGTGCCAGTAGTATGGAGTTCGGACAGTTGGCCGGAAACACCATATATTTT
d_gene: .; v_gene: TRBV9; j_gene: TRBJ1-6; abundance: .; CDR3aa: CASSGGRGGNSPLHF; CDR3nt: TGTGCCAGCAGCGGCGGGCGGGGAGGAAATTCACCCCTCCACTTT
d_gene: .; v_gene: TRBV10-3; j_gene: TRBJ1-2; abundance: .; CDR3aa: CAISEIVAGGYTF; CDR3nt: TGTGCCATCAGTGAGATCGTAGCGGGCGGCTACACCTTC
d_gene: TRBD1; v_gene: TRBV29-1; j_gene: TRBJ1-4; abundance: .; CDR3aa: CSAKGTGVKNEKLFF; CDR3nt: TGCAGCGCCAAAGGCACAGGGGTTAAGAATGAAAAACTGTTTTTT
d_gene: .; v_gene: TRBV3-1/TRBV3-2; j_gene: TRBJ1-2; abundance: .; CDR3aa: CASSQALGANGYTF; CDR3nt: TGTGCCAGCAGCCAAGCTCTGGGGGCGAACGGCTACACCTTC
d_gene: .; v_gene: TRBV7-9; j_gene: TRBJ2-5; abundance: .; CDR3aa: CASSPLGETQYF; CDR3nt: TGTGCCAGCAGCCCCCTAGGTGAGACCCAGTACTTC
d_gene: TRBD1; v_gene: TRBV7-9; j_gene: TRBJ2-7; abundance: once; CDR3aa: CASSSGTGISYEQYF; CDR3nt: TGTGCCAGCAGCTCGGGGACAGGCATATCCTACGAGCAGTACTTC
d_gene: .; v_gene: TRBV12-3/TRBV12-4; j_gene: TRBJ2-7; abundance: .; CDR3aa: CASSPRESYEQYF; CDR3nt: TGTGCCAGCAGTCCGAGGGAATCCTACGAGCAGTACTTC
d_gene: .; v_gene: TRBV14; j_gene: TRBJ2-4; abundance: .; CDR3aa: CASSQDAGDGGKNIQYF; CDR3nt: TGTGCCAGCAGCCAAGATGCAGGGGACGGTGGCAAAAACATTCAGTACTTC
d_gene: TRBD1; v_gene: TRBV29-1; j_gene: TRBJ2-5; abundance: .; CDR3aa: CSVAPATGVKETQYF; CDR3nt: TGCAGCGTTGCCCCCGCGACAGGGGTAAAAGAGACCCAGTACTTC
d_gene: .; v_gene: TRBV3-1/TRBV3-2; j_gene: TRBJ1-5; abundance: .; CDR3aa: CASSFQQTENSNQPQHF; CDR3nt: TGTGCCAGCAGCTTCCAACAGACAGAAAATAGCAATCAGCCCCAGCATTTT
d_gene: .; v_gene: TRBV5-4; j_gene: TRBJ2-2; abundance: .; CDR3aa: CASSSLLGELFF; CDR3nt: TGTGCCAGCAGCTCCCTTTTAGGGGAGCTGTTTTTT
d_gene: TRBD2; v_gene: TRBV5-1; j_gene: TRBJ2-5; abundance: few; CDR3aa: CASSLALAGQETQYF; CDR3nt: TGCGCCAGCAGCTTGGCGCTAGCGGGGCAAGAGACCCAGTACTTC
d_gene: TRBD2; v_gene: TRBV5-4; j_gene: TRBJ2-7; abundance: many; CDR3aa: CASSSNWGGEQYF; CDR3nt: TGTGCCAGCAGCTCCAATTGGGGGGGCGAGCAGTACTTC
d_gene: .; v_gene: TRBV5-4; j_gene: TRBJ2-5; abundance: .; CDR3aa: CASSRDTSGVSRQYF; CDR3nt: TGTGCCAGCAGCCGAGATACATCGGGGGTTTCGCGCCAGTACTTC
d_gene: .; v_gene: TRBV3-1/TRBV3-2; j_gene: TRBJ2-6; abundance: .; CDR3aa: CASSYRVFGANVLTF; CDR3nt: TGTGCCAGCAGCTACAGGGTTTTTGGGGCCAACGTCCTGACTTTC
d_gene: .; v_gene: TRBV4-1; j_gene: TRBJ2-1; abundance: .; CDR3aa: CASSQETVWDEQFF; CDR3nt: TGCGCCAGCAGCCAAGAGACAGTCTGGGATGAGCAGTTCTTC
d_gene: .; v_gene: TRBV14; j_gene: TRBJ1-2; abundance: once; CDR3aa: CASSQGANYGYTF; CDR3nt: TGTGCCAGCAGCCAAGGAGCTAACTATGGCTACACCTTC
d_gene: .; v_gene: TRBV5-1; j_gene: TRBJ2-5; abundance: .; CDR3aa: CASSTNPGIWETQYF; CDR3nt: TGCGCCAGCAGCACAAACCCAGGGATCTGGGAGACCCAGTACTTC
d_gene: .; v_gene: TRBV6-4; j_gene: TRBJ2-3; abundance: .; CDR3aa: CASSDSRGKGPDTQYF; CDR3nt: TGTGCCAGCAGTGATTCCAGGGGAAAGGGTCCAGATACGCAGTATTTT
d_gene: TRBD1; v_gene: TRBV5-1; j_gene: TRBJ2-7; abundance: .; CDR3aa: CASSLAKTGGGYEQYF; CDR3nt: TGCGCCAGCAGCTTGGCGAAGACAGGGGGCGGCTACGAGCAGTACTTC
d_gene: TRBD2; v_gene: TRBV7-2; j_gene: TRBJ2-7; abundance: .; CDR3aa: CASSLVDGGAYEQYF; CDR3nt: TGTGCCAGCAGCTTAGTGGACGGGGGGGCCTACGAGCAGTACTTC
d_gene: .; v_gene: TRBV14; j_gene: TRBJ1-6; abundance: once; CDR3aa: CASSQLLRGGSPLHF; CDR3nt: TGTGCCAGCAGCCAATTGTTACGGGGAGGATCACCCCTCCACTTT
d_gene: TRBD2; v_gene: TRBV10-1; j_gene: TRBJ2-5; abundance: .; CDR3aa: CASSESRGGETQYF; CDR3nt: TGCGCCAGCAGTGAGAGCCGGGGGGGAGAGACCCAGTACTTC
d_gene: TRBD1; v_gene: TRBV6-2/TRBV6-3; j_gene: TRBJ1-2; abundance: .; CDR3aa: CASSRDRDRYGYTF; CDR3nt: TGTGCCAGCAGCAGGGACAGGGATCGGTATGGCTACACCTTC
d_gene: .; v_gene: TRBV7-9; j_gene: TRBJ1-6; abundance: few; CDR3aa: CASRLSSGLGSPLHF; CDR3nt: TGTGCCAGCAGACTTAGTTCGGGACTCGGTTCACCCCTCCACTTT